Each of the 14 T cell receptor beta chains below was sequenced from the same sample in a study of response to subunit inactivated influenza vaccine. TCRdb re-analysed the RT-PCR reads in MiXCR, keeping a single row per CDR3 protein. The data show 750,000 to 850,000 distinct CDR3 sequences, around 18% seen once. The sample in question was PBMCs from blood, obtained around 5 days after vaccination. The receptor set was obtained from a man aged 50 to 60 who received an inactivated influenza vaccine.

The chain employs TRBV29-1 and TRBJ1-1, with unresolved D. This CDR3 region has 13 residues. Germline CDR1 is SQVTM and CDR2 is ANQGSEA. V shed 4 bases and J shed 0 bases, with 9 bases lying between them. The DNA of the CDR3 is TGCAGCGTTGTTAGACACCTGAACACTGAAGCTTTCTTT. Its translation is CSVVRHLNTEAFF.

This clonotype occurred many times. The chain links TRBV29-1 to TRBJ2-7, with D unresolved. The CDR3 has 11 amino acids. Germline lookup yields CDR1 SQVTM and CDR2 ANQGSEA. The V end lost 3 bases, the J end lost 4 bases, and 7 bases lay between the germline ends. Here the CDR3 DNA reads TGCAGCGTTGAGCAAGGGTACGAGCAGTACTTC. The encoded protein is CSVEQGYEQYF.

This clonotype was seen a few times. The V call is TRBV18, the J call TRBJ2-3, with 9 nucleotides matching TRBD1. The J segment lost 5 bases and the V segment lost 2 bases, leaving 11 bases of the junction unmatched. This CDR3 has 17 amino acids. Germline-derived CDR1 and CDR2 are KGHSH and LQKENI. Here the CDR3 reads CASSPLRPGQGRDTQYF. The CDR3 DNA reads as TGTGCCAGCTCACCATTACGACCGGGACAGGGTAGAGATACGCAGTATTTT. The entire variable domain, with the rest obtained from reference TRBV18 and TRBJ2-3, is as follows: NAGVMQNPRHLVRRRGQEARLRCSPMKGHSHVYWYRQLPEEGLKFMVYLQKENIIDESGMPKERFSAEFPKEGPSILRIQQVVRGDSAAYFCASSPLRPGQGRDTQYFGPGTRLTVL.

The V call is TRBV28, the J call TRBJ2-3; 7 bases are shared with TRBD1. The germline V gene has CDR1 MDHEN and CDR2 SYDVKM. J lost 6 bases, V lost 6 bases, and 6 bases had no gene match. There are 13 residues in the CDR3. The CDR3: CASSNDRVDTQYF. In nucleotides, the CDR3 is TGTGCCAGCAGCAATGACAGGGTTGATACGCAGTATTTT.

The chain has TRBV6-2 or TRBV6-3 and TRBJ2-7, with 8 bases fitting TRBD1. J was trimmed by 3 bases and V by 2 bases; bases with no gene match: 6. Germline V CDR1 and CDR2: MNHEY, SVGEGT. This CDR3 has 15 residues. The CDR3 nucleotides are TGTGCCAGCAGTTACCCTGGGACAGGACGCTACGAGCAGTACTTC. Residues: CASSYPGTGRYEQYF.

V gene TRBV7-9 combines with J gene TRBJ2-7; no firm D call. Trimming took 3 bases from V and 7 from J, leaving 10 bases between them. Per the germline V gene, CDR1 is SEHNR and CDR2 is FQNEAQ (reference sequence). The CDR3 extends over 12 amino acids. DNA for the CDR3: TGTGCCAGCAGCTTCGGCTCTGGAGAGCAGTACTTC. Its translation is CASSFGSGEQYF.

This clonotype was picked up a small number of times. The DNA for the CDR3 is TGTGCCTTGAAACTAGCGGGGATGAGAGAGACCCAGTACTTC. Translated: CALKLAGMRETQYF. The V and J genes are TRBV30 and TRBJ2-5, with 10 bases identical to TRBD2. V shed 7 bases, J shed 4 bases, and the junction held 9 bases outside the gene matches. The germline V gene encodes CDR1 GTSNPN and CDR2 SVGIG (reference sequence). The CDR3 loop spans 14 amino acids.

The chain uses TRBV20-1 and TRBJ1-1, with D unresolved. Deletions cut 5 bases from V and 4 bases from J, with 14 bases between. Looked up from germline, CDR1 is DFQATT and CDR2 is SNEGSKA (reference sequence). The CDR3 runs to 13 residues. The CDR3 sequence: CSAAGDWGTEAFF. The DNA for the CDR3 is TGCAGTGCTGCCGGAGATTGGGGCACTGAAGCTTTCTTT.

The CDR3: CSVDRGNEQFF. DNA of the CDR3: TGCAGCGTTGACAGGGGTAATGAGCAGTTCTTC. The rearrangement uses TRBV29-1 and TRBJ2-1, with D perhaps matching TRBD1 (6 bases). Deletions cut 3 bases from V and 7 bases from J, with 7 bases between. The germline V gene encodes CDR1 SQVTM and CDR2 ANQGSEA. The CDR3 has 11 amino acids.

V and J are TRBV3-1 and TRBJ2-7; 10 positions agree with TRBD2. CDR3 length: 17 residues. Germline CDR1 is LGHDT and CDR2 is YNNKEL (reference sequence). Trimming removed 1 base from V and 0 bases from J; junction bases left unmatched: 6. CDR3 nucleotides: TGTGCCAGCAGCCAAGCTAGCGGGAGACGCGGCTCCTACGAGCAGTACTTC. Translation gives CASSQASGRRGSYEQYF.

This sequence joins TRBV6-2 or TRBV6-3 and TRBJ2-3; no definite D call. The CDR3 totals 12 residues. CDR1 MNHEY and CDR2 SVGEGT come from the germline V gene. V was pared by 5 bases and J by 7 bases, with 10 bases between. The CDR3 coding sequence is TGTGCCAGCAGTACCCTCACGAATACGCAGTATTTT. Translation: CASSTLTNTQYF.

There are a few counts of this clonotype. The chain joins TRBV12-3 or TRBV12-4 to TRBJ2-5; 11 bases are shared with TRBD1. The CDR3 sequence is 17 residues long. The V gene end was trimmed by 0 bases and the J gene end by 4 bases; junction bases not matched to a gene: 7. The CDR3 loop is CASSLATGTGGRETQYF. In DNA form, the CDR3 reads TGTGCCAGCAGTTTAGCCACCGGGACAGGGGGGCGAGAGACCCAGTACTTC.

The chain recombines TRBV12-3 or TRBV12-4 with TRBJ2-1; 7 bases map to TRBD2. The CDR3 consists of 14 residues. V lost 8 bases and J lost 4; bases outside the gene matches: 8. The CDR3 nucleotides are TGTGCCAGCCTCCCTAGCGGTCTTTACAATGAGCAGTTCTTC. It translates to CASLPSGLYNEQFF.

The table lists this clonotype with many counts. The CDR3 protein is CASSLRTGFTDTQYF. The CDR3 DNA is TGTGCCAGCAGCCTCCGTACAGGATTCACAGATACGCAGTATTTT. The rearrangement links TRBV14 to TRBJ2-3, with D possibly TRBD1 on 5 matching bases. Trimming removed 4 bases from V and 2 bases from J, with 13 bases in between. From germline, CDR1 is SGHDN and CDR2 FVKESK. This CDR3 is built from 15 residues.